This is a list of T cell receptor beta chains from one sample in a study of siplizumab effects on memory and regulatory T cells. These receptors have no identified antigens. The table came from immunoSEQ multiplex PCR; TCRdb's copy has only in-frame clones and leaves some out. The data contain approximately 9,500 clones, about 45% of them singletons. Sequenced material: CFSE-low (dividing) CD4+ T cells sorted from an allogeneic mixed lymphocyte reaction. The receptors were sampled from a human donor in good health; the cells came from an allogeneic mixed lymphocyte reaction. The conserved cysteine and the conserved F or W are not part of the CDR3 here. A D gene is named only where the DNA matches it firmly.

j_gene,v_gene,d_gene,CDR3aa
TRBJ1-5,TRBV10-1,TRBD1,ASRGRGGNQPQH
TRBJ2-3,TRBV7-2,TRBD1,ASSLGQGAHTQY
TRBJ2-3,TRBV18,TRBD1,ASSPAGQAEGTQY
TRBJ1-6,TRBV25-1,TRBD1,ASSDRVRASPLH
TRBJ1-1,TRBV29-1,NA,SVAMNTEAF
TRBJ1-4,TRBV6-1,NA,ASSLVGVEKLF
TRBJ2-7,TRBV6-1,TRBD1,AAVTGTGLNEQY
TRBJ2-7,TRBV6-6,TRBD1,ASSVPGTVAYEQY
TRBJ2-1,TRBV5-1,NA,ASSTGESSYNEQF
TRBJ2-7,TRBV19,NA,AGRKQGNYEQY
TRBJ2-5,TRBV2,TRBD1,ASSPWTGGRETQY
TRBJ2-7,TRBV27,NA,ASSLPY
TRBJ2-1,TRBV5-1,TRBD2,ASPRAGAVDEQF
TRBJ2-7,TRBV5-5,NA,ASSLSPYEQY
TRBJ1-5,TRBV18,NA,ASSAQDNQPQH
TRBJ2-7,TRBV19,NA,ASSMRGGFSYEQY
TRBJ2-5,TRBV5-8,TRBD1,ASSRDRGETQY
TRBJ2-2,TRBV18,NA,ASFAILNTGELF
TRBJ1-1,TRBV7-7,NA,ASSLRSGTEAF
TRBJ2-2,TRBV5-1,NA,ASSLQGDTGELF
TRBJ2-3,TRBV28,TRBD2,ASSSRRTSGRTDTQY
TRBJ1-1,TRBV28,TRBD1,ASVPQWTGMNTEAF
TRBJ1-2,TRBV28,NA,ASSLWSDGYT
TRBJ2-7,TRBV6-1,NA,ASRGGGPVSSEQY
TRBJ1-2,TRBV25-1,NA,ASSESTAAGYGYT
TRBJ1-4,TRBV7-9,NA,ASSLNGRGEKLF
TRBJ2-5,TRBV5-4,TRBD1,ASRPRWTGGETQY
TRBJ1-1,TRBV10-2,NA,ASNFGRNTEAF
TRBJ1-5,TRBV10-1,TRBD1,ASSQGDQPQH
TRBJ2-3,TRBV11-3,TRBD2,ASSLSGRSDTQY
TRBJ2-1,TRBV5-1,NA,ASSLGANYEQF
TRBJ1-5,TRBV28,NA,ASSLPDGPNQPQH
TRBJ1-2,TRBV18,NA,ASTPFVTGSNYGYT
TRBJ1-1,TRBV11-2,NA,ASSLFGRMNTEAF
TRBJ2-7,TRBV30,NA,AWSGSSSYEQY
TRBJ2-3,TRBV30,NA,AWSAHRQTDTQY
TRBJ2-2,TRBV18,NA,ASSPWGLADTGELF
TRBJ2-1,TRBV28,NA,ASYRGFEQF
TRBJ2-4,TRBV4-2,TRBD1,ASSQDRLGGNIQY
TRBJ1-2,TRBV2,TRBD1,ASSAGGYGYT
TRBJ2-7,TRBV7-9,NA,ASSLSLGQTLKQY
TRBJ2-1,TRBV4-1,TRBD2,ASSQGGGLNEQF
TRBJ2-1,TRBV2,NA,ASSIEAYNEQF
TRBJ2-3,TRBV11-3,NA,ASSLGGRSTDTQY
TRBJ1-2,TRBV5-1,TRBD1,ASSLGGTGDYGYT
TRBJ1-1,TRBV4-1,NA,ASSQPNRVTEAF
TRBJ1-5,TRBV2,NA,ASSGRGKSNQPQH
TRBJ2-7,TRBV19,TRBD2,ASSPLAGGPSYEQY
TRBJ2-7,TRBV30,TRBD1,AWSTGTGFNEQY
TRBJ1-3,TRBV10-3,NA,AISGPTSGNTIY
TRBJ2-3,TRBV4-2,NA,ASSQNPSTSDTQY
TRBJ1-2,TRBV30,NA,AWSVGRGPGYGYT
TRBJ2-2,TRBV11-3,TRBD1,ASSLSRTGYTGELF
TRBJ2-7,TRBV19,NA,ASSIPLETGR
TRBJ1-2,TRBV5-6,TRBD1,ASSLGTGGWKYGYT
TRBJ2-5,TRBV30,NA,AWSHRQETQY
TRBJ2-7,TRBV14,NA,ASSQSRDKENHYEQY
TRBJ2-7,TRBV28,NA,ATTIRFEQY
TRBJ1-5,TRBV18,TRBD1,ASSPLGTDQPQH
TRBJ2-3,TRBV5-4,NA,ASTPGRNTDTQY